This T cell receptor beta chain was recorded in a study of OX40 agonist ivuxolimab in advanced cancers. Repertoires were generated with immunoSEQ multiplex PCR, while TCRdb's copy carries only in-frame clones and drops some. The sample has just under 65,000 clones, about 90% seen once; the top ten hold less than 6%. Worth noting for this clone: The antigen remains undetermined.

Study-level results: Among the nonresponders, some also had low normalized T-cell clonal expansion.

Trimming cost V 3 bases and J 9 bases; bases outside gene matches: 10. The CDR3 runs 16 residues. CDR1 SGHRS and CDR2 YFSETQ come from the germline V gene. Sequencing was performed on CD4+ or CD8+ T cells sorted from blood, taken in a trial of the OX40 agonist ivuxolimab. The rearrangement uses TRBV5-1 and TRBJ2-1, with 12 bases matching TRBD2. This receptor was identified in an adult with an advanced solid tumor such as melanoma, head and neck, liver or kidney cancer. CDR3 region: CASSSSTSGSFGEQFF. In DNA form, the CDR3 reads TGCGCCAGCAGCTCCTCGACTAGCGGGAGCTTTGGTGAGCAGTTCTTC.